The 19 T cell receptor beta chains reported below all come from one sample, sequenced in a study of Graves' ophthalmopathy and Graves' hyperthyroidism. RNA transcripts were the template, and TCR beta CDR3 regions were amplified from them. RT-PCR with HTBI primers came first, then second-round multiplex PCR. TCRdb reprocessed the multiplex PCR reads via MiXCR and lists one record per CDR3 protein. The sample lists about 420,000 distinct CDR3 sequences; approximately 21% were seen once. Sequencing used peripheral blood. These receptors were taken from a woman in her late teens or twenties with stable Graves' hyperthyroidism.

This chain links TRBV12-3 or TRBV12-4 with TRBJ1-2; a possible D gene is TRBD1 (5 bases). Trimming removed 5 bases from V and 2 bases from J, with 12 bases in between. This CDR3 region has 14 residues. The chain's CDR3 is CASSAGRWNYGYTF. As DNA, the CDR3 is TGTGCCAGCAGTGCGGGACGGTGGAACTATGGCTACACCTTC.

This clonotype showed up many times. CDR3 in DNA: TGTGCCAGCTGGGGCGACAGGGTCAGGTTGTACTTC. This translates into CASWGDRVRLYF. The chain recombines TRBV6-5 with TRBJ2-7; 7 nucleotides line up with TRBD1. This CDR3 is 12 amino acids long. Germline assignment: CDR1 MNHEY and CDR2 SVGAGI. Trimming cost V 8 bases and J 12 bases; bases outside gene matches: 13.

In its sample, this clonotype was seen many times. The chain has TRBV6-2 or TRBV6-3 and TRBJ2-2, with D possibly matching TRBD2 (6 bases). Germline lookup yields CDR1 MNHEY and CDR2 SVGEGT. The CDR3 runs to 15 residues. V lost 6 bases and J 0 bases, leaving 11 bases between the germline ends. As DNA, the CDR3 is TGTGCCAGCAGATCTAGCGTTCCGAACACCGGGGAGCTGTTTTTT. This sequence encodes CASRSSVPNTGELFF.

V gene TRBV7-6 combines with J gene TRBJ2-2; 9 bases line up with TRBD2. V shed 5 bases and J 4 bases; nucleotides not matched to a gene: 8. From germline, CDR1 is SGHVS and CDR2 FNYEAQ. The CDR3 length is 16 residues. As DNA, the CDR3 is TGTGCCAGCAGCCCCCCGACTAGCGGCTCCACCGGGGAGCTGTTTTTT. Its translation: CASSPPTSGSTGELFF.

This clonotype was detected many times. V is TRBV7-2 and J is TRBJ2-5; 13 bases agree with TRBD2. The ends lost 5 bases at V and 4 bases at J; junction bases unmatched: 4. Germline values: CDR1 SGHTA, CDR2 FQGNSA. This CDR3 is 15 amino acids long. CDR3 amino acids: CASSRTSGSAETQYF. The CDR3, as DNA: TGTGCCAGCAGCAGGACTAGCGGGAGTGCAGAGACCCAGTACTTC.

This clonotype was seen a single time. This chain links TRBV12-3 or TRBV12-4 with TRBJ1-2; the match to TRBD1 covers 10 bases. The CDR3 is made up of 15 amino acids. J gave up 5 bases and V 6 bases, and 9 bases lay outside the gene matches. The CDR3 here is CASSPSGTGAYGYTF. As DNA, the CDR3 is TGTGCCAGCAGCCCAAGCGGGACAGGGGCTTATGGCTACACCTTC.

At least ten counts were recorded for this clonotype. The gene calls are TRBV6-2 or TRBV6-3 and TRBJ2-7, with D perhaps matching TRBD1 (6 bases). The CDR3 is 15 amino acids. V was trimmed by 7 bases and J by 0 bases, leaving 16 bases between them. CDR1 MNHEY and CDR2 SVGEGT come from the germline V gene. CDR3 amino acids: CASTDPGTHSYEQYF. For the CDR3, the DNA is TGTGCCAGCACCGATCCGGGGACACACTCCTACGAGCAGTACTTC.

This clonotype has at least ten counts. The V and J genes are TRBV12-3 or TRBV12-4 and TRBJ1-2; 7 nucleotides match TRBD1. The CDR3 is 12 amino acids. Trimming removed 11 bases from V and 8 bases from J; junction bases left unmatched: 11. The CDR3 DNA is TGTGCCTCTTCCAGGGGGGGGAACGGCTACACCTTC. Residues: CASSRGGNGYTF.

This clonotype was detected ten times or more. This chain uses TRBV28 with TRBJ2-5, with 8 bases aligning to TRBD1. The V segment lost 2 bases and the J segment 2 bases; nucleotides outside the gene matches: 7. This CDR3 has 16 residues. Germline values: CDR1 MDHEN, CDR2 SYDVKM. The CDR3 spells CASSLRQGIGQETQYF. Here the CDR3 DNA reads TGTGCCAGCAGTTTAAGACAGGGGATAGGTCAAGAGACCCAGTACTTC.

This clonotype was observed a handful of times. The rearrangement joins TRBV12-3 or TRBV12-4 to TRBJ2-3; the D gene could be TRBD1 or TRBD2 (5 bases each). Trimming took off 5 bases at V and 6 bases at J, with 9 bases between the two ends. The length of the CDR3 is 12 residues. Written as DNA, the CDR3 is TGTGCCAGCAGTCTCAGGGAGGATACGCAGTATTTT. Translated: CASSLREDTQYF.

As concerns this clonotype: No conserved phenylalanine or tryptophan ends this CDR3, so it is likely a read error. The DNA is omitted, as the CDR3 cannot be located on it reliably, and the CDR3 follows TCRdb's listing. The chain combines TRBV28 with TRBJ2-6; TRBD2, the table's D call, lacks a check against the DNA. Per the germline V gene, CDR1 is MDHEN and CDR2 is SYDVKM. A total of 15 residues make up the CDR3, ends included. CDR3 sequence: CASNKGPGGANVLTV.

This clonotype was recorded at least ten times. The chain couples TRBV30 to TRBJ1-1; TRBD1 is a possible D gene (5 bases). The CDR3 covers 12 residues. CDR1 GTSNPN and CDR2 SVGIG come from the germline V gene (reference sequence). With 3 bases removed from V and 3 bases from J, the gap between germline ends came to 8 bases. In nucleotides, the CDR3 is TGTGCCTGGAGATTGGGGGACACTGAAGCTTTCTTT. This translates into CAWRLGDTEAFF.

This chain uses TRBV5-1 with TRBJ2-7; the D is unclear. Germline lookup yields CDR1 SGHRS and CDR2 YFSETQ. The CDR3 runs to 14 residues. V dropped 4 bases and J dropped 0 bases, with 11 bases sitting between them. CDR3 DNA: TGCGCCAGCAGCCCAGTGGCGGTCTCCTACGAGCAGTACTTC. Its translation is CASSPVAVSYEQYF.

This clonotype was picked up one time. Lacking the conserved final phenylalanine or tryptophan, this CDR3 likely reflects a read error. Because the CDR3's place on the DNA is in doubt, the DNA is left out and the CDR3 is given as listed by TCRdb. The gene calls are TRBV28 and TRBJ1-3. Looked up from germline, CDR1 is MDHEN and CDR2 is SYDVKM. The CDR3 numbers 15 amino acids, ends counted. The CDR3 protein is CASSLKRVPGNTICL.

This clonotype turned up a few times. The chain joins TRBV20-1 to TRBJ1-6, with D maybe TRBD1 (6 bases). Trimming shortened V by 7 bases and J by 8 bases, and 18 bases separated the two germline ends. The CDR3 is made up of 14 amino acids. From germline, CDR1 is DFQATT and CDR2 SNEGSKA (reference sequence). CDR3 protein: CSVLVRGSHSPLHF. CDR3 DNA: TGCAGTGTCCTCGTCAGGGGCTCCCATTCACCCCTCCACTTT.

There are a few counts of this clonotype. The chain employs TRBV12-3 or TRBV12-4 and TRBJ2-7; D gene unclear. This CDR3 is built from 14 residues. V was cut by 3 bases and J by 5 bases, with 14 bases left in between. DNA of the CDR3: TGTGCCAGCAGTTTTACGGATGGGAATGACGAGCAGTACTTC. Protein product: CASSFTDGNDEQYF.

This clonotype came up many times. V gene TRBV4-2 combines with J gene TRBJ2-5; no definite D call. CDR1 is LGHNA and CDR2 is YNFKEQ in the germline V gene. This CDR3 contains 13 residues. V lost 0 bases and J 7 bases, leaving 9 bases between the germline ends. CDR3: CASSQDSFTTQYF. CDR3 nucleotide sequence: TGTGCCAGCAGCCAAGACAGCTTTACGACCCAGTACTTC.

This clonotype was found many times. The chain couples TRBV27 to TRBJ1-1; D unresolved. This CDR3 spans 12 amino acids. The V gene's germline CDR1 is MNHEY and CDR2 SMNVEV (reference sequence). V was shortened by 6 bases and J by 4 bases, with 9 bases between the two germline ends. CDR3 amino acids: CASRKLGTEAFF. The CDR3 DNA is TGTGCCAGCAGAAAACTGGGCACTGAAGCTTTCTTT.

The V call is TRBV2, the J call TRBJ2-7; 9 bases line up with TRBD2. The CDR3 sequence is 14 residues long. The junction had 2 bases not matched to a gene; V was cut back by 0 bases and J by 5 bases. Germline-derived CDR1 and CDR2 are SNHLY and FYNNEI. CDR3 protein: CASSEAGGGDEQYF. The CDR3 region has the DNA TGTGCCAGCAGTGAAGCAGGCGGGGGGGACGAGCAGTACTTC.